This TCR beta chain was captured by sequencing in a study of post-analysis software for immune sequencing data. On the study more broadly: Disease courses included relapsing-remitting, secondary progressive and progressive-relapsing multiple sclerosis. General observations from the study: Elevated frequency relative to controls characterized 4 or 5 TRBV segments in patients, TRBV5-6, TRBV5-1 and TRBV20-1 among them.

In germline, CDR1 is SGHTA, CDR2 FQGNSA. Germline trimming cut 6 bases from V and 6 bases from J; bases unmatched to any gene: 12. The CDR3 length is 16 residues. cDNA libraries for TCR beta contained unique molecular identifiers. The yield from about 1 to 10 million T cells was 500,000 or so cDNA molecules in total. TCRdb itself ran the PCR reads through MiXCR, one entry per CDR3 protein. The sample carries approximately 570,000 distinct CDR3 sequences, about 40% recorded once. This clonotype was counted between two and nine times. The antigen remains undetermined. Sequencing used blood. The source is a girl aged 5 to 17 with multiple sclerosis. J is TRBJ2-1 and V is TRBV7-2, with 9 positions matching TRBD2. The CDR3 region has the DNA TGTGCCAGCAGATATAGCGGCGGGGGGGATGGCAATGAGCAGTTCTTC. It translates to CASRYSGGGDGNEQFF.